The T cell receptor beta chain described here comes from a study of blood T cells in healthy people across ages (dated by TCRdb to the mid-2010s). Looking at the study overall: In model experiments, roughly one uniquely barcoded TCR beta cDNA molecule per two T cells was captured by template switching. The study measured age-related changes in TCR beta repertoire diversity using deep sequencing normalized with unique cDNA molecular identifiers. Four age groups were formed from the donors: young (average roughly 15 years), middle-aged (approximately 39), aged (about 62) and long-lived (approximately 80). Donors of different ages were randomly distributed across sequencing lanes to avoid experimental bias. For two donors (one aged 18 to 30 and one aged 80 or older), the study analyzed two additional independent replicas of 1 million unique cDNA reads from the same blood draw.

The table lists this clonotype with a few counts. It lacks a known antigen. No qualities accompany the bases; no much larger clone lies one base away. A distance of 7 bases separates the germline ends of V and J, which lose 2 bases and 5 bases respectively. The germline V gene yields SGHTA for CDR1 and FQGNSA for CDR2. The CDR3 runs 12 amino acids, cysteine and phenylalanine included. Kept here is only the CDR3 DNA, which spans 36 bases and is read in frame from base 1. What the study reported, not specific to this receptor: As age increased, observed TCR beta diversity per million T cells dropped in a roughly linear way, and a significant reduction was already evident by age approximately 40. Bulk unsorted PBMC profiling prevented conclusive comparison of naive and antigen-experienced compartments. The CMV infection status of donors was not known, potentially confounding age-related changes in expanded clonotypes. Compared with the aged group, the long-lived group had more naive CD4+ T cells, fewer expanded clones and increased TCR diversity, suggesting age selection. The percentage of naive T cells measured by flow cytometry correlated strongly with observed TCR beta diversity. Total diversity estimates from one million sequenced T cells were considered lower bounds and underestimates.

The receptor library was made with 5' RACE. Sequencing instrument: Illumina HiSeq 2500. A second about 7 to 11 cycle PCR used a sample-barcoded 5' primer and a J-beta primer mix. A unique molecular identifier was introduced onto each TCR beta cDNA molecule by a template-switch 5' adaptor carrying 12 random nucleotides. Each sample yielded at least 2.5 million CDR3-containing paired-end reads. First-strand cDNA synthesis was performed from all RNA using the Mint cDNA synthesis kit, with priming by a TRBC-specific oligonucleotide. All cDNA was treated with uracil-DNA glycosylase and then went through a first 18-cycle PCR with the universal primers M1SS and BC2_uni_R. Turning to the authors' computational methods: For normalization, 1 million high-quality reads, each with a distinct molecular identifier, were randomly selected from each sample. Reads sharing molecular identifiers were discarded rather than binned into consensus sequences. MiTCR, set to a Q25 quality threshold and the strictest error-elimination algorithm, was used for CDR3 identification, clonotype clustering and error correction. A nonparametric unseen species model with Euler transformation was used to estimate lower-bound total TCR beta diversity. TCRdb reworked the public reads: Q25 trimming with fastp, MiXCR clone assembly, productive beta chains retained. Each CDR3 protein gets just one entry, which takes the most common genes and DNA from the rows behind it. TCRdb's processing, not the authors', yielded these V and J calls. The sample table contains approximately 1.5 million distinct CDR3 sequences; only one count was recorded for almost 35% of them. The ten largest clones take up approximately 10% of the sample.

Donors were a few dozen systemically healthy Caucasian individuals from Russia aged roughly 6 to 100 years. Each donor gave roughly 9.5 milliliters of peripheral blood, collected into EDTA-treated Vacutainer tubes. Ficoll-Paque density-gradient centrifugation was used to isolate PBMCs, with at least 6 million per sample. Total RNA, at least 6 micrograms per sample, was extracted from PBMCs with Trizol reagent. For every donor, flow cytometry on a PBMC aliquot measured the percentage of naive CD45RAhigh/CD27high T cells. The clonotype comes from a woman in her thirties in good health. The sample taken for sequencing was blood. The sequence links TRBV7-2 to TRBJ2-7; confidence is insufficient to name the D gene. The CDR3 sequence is CASSLIGHEQYF. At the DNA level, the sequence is TGTGCCAGCAGCTTAATTGGCCACGAGCAGTACTTC. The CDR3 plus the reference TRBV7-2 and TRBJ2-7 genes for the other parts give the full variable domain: GAGVSQSPSNKVTEKGKDVELRCDPISGHTALYWYRQSLGQGLEFLIYFQGNSAPDKSGLPSDRFSAERTGGSVSTLTIQRTQQEDSAVYLCASSLIGHEQYFGPGTRLTVT.